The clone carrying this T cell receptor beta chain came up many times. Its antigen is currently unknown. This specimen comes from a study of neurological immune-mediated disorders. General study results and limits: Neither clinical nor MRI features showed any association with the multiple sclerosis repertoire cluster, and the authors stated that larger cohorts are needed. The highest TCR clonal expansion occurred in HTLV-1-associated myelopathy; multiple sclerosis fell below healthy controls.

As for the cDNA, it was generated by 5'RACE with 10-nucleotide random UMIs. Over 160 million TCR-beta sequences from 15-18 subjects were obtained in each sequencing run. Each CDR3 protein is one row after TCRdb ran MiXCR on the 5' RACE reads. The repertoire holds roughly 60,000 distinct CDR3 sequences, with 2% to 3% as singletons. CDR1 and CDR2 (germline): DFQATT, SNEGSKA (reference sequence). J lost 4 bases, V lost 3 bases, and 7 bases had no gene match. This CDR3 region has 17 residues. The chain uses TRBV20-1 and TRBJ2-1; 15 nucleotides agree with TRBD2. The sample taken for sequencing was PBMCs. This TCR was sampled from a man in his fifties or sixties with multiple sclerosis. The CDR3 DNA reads TGCAGTGCTAGCCGGACTAGCGGGGGGGCTGGGTACAATGAGCAGTTCTTC. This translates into CSASRTSGGAGYNEQFF.